This T cell receptor beta chain was observed in a study of cytomegalovirus exposure and HLA in healthy donors. Germline V gene lookup returns CDR1 MNHEY and CDR2 SVGAGI. J gave up 4 bases and V 5 bases, and 4 bases lay outside the gene matches. This CDR3 is built from 14 residues. Repertoires were generated with immunoSEQ multiplex PCR, while TCRdb's copy carries only in-frame clones and drops some. The sample holds approximately 80,000 clones, more than 85% seen once. The chain combines TRBV6-5 with TRBJ2-7, with 11 bases aligning to TRBD2. Sequencing used PBMCs. The receptor comes from a woman in her thirties in good health and CMV-seronegative. CDR3 nucleotides: TGTGCCAGCAGTCTGGGGACTAGCGGTTACGAGCAGTACTTC. Its protein product is CASSLGTSGYEQYF.